These T cell receptor beta chains were read from a single sample in a study of long-term antiretroviral therapy in people with HIV. Clones were read by immunoSEQ multiplex PCR, and TCRdb kept only the in-frame ones, dropping some. The sample carries tens of thousands of clones, 75% to 90% recorded once. The specimen was unsorted PBMCs, collected 1 year after starting antiretroviral therapy. All receptors derive from a man aged 18 to 30 with HIV. CDR3s include the opening cysteine and the closing phenylalanine or tryptophan. A D gene is named only where the DNA matches it firmly. Size is stated for part of the rows, as once, few or many counts, or as a class when the clone is expanded.

TRBJ1-2 - - TRBV6-5 CASTILGNDYGYTF TGTGCCAGCACCATACTTGGTAACGACTATGGCTACACCTTC
TRBJ1-2 - few TRBV6-1 CASRQGYGYTF TGTGCCAGCAGGCAGGGCTATGGCTACACCTTC
TRBJ2-1 - - TRBV7-6 CASSLGPGSNEQFF TGTGCCAGCAGCTTAGGCCCAGGGTCCAATGAGCAGTTCTTC
TRBJ1-5 - - TRBV19 CASAGSSNQPQHF TGTGCCAGTGCGGGATCTAGCAATCAGCCCCAGCATTTT
TRBJ1-1 - - TRBV5-1 CASSPFAGNTEAFF TGCGCCAGCAGCCCCTTCGCGGGGAACACTGAAGCTTTCTTT
TRBJ2-7 TRBD2 - TRBV5-6 CASSPGGGAYEQYF TGTGCCAGCAGCCCGGGCGGGGGGGCCTACGAGCAGTACTTC
TRBJ2-2 - - TRBV7-7 CASRRAAGELFF TGTGCCAGCAGGCGAGCGGCCGGGGAGCTGTTTTTT
TRBJ1-5 TRBD1 - TRBV28 CASSYRGSSNQPQHF TGTGCCAGCAGTTACAGGGGTTCGAGCAATCAGCCCCAGCATTTT
TRBJ1-2 - few TRBV6-5 CASSSGTDATYGYTF TGTGCCAGCAGTTCCGGGACGGACGCTACTTATGGCTACACCTTC
TRBJ1-1 TRBD1 - TRBV7-9 CASSLNRGRAEAFF TGTGCCAGCAGCTTAAACAGGGGGCGTGCTGAAGCTTTCTTT
TRBJ1-2 - - TRBV7-9 CASSLGSGGAQPWGYTF TGTGCCAGCAGCTTAGGATCGGGGGGGGCCCAACCCTGGGGCTACACCTTC
TRBJ1-5 - - TRBV6-5 CASSYSMGGQPQHF TGTGCCAGCAGTTACTCCATGGGGGGACAGCCCCAGCATTTT
TRBJ1-2 TRBD1 few TRBV25-1 CASRQGAGNGYTF TGTGCCAGCAGGCAGGGGGCCGGTAATGGCTACACCTTC
TRBJ2-7 TRBD1 - TRBV11-2 CASSPTRQGAGEQYF TGTGCCAGCAGCCCTACGAGACAGGGGGCTGGAGAGCAGTACTTC
TRBJ2-3 - - TRBV18 CASSPSGVDTQYF TGTGCCAGCTCACCCTCAGGGGTAGATACGCAGTATTTT
TRBJ2-6 - - TRBV7-6 CASSLRGAYDSGANVLTF TGTGCCAGCAGCTTAAGGGGCGCCTATGACTCTGGGGCCAACGTCCTGACTTTC
TRBJ1-6 TRBD1 few TRBV10-1 CASSESGPTGFRNSPLHF TGCGCCAGCAGTGAGTCGGGGCCGACAGGGTTTCGCAATTCACCCCTCCACTTT
TRBJ1-2 - few TRBV19 CASSIRGSDYGYTF TGTGCCAGTAGTATACGTGGGTCGGACTATGGCTACACCTTC
TRBJ1-1 - - TRBV6-5 CASSQGEAEAFF TGTGCCAGCAGCCAGGGTGAGGCTGAAGCTTTCTTT
TRBJ2-7 - - TRBV29-1 CSVTGTLSYEQYF TGCAGCGTCACCGGGACACTCTCCTACGAGCAGTACTTC
TRBJ2-3 TRBD2 - TRBV15 CATSRPPGLGTDTQYF TGTGCCACCAGCAGACCTCCGGGACTAGGCACAGATACGCAGTATTTT
TRBJ1-1 TRBD1 - TRBV2 CASSGQGAITEAFF TGTGCCAGCAGCGGACAGGGGGCGATTACTGAAGCTTTCTTT
TRBJ1-2 - - TRBV27 CASSLGGALGYTF TGTGCCAGCAGTTTAGGTGGGGCGCTTGGCTACACCTTC
TRBJ1-1 - once TRBV11-2 CASSSSLLGGTEAFF TGTGCCAGCAGCTCGTCTCTTCTAGGGGGAACTGAAGCTTTCTTT
TRBJ1-4 - - TRBV7-9 CASSLPGVEKLFF TGTGCCAGCAGCTTACCAGGAGTGGAAAAACTGTTTTTT
TRBJ1-5 - - TRBV11-2 CASSLGGSPYGQPQHF TGTGCCAGCAGCTTAGGGGGATCCCCCTACGGGCAGCCCCAGCATTTT
TRBJ2-7 TRBD2 - TRBV5-1 CASSSGERTSAVWEQYF TGCGCCAGCAGCTCGGGGGAACGGACTAGCGCGGTGTGGGAGCAGTACTTC
TRBJ2-5 - - TRBV6-6 CASRGDQETQYF TGTGCCAGCAGAGGGGACCAAGAGACCCAGTACTTC
TRBJ2-7 TRBD2 - TRBV7-3 CASSPDFLAGKVVF TGTGCCAGCAGCCCCGATTTCCTAGCGGGAAAGGTAGTATTC
TRBJ2-3 - - TRBV12-5 CASGSRPLLDTQYF TGTGCTAGTGGTTCTCGACCTTTGCTAGATACGCAGTATTTT
TRBJ2-3 TRBD2 - TRBV6-6 CASSFIAGANTDTQYF TGTGCCAGCAGCTTCATAGCGGGGGCCAACACAGATACGCAGTATTTT
TRBJ2-7 - - TRBV4-3 CASSQDIQGRYEQYF TGCGCCAGCAGCCAAGATATACAGGGACGCTACGAGCAGTACTTC
TRBJ1-2 TRBD1 - TRBV9 CASSEGQFETGPSYGYTF TGTGCCAGCAGCGAGGGGCAGTTCGAGACAGGGCCATCGTATGGCTACACCTTC